This TCR beta chain was profiled in a study of shared clonotypes between healthy human individuals. General study findings and limits: It was the few donors that limited the genetic and exposure-history diversity represented.

As for this clone: Its antigen is undetermined.

The donors, healthy adults who were HIV-negative, had experienced no recent acute infections or vaccinations. The material for each subset, its genomic DNA, was split evenly across several immunoSEQ plates. As processed by the authors: As immunoSEQ supplied junction-only sequences (without quality scores), filtering differed. Clones were sequenced by immunoSEQ multiplex PCR, and TCRdb holds only the in-frame ones, with some missing. V and J calls and clone size come straight from that table; D and trimming were deduced from the DNA. The repertoire includes about 530,000 clones, roughly 79% of them detected once, and around an eighth sits in the top ten. The V end was cut by 1 base, the J end by 0 bases, with 10 bases between. Germline V gene lookup returns CDR1 LNHDA and CDR2 SQIVND (reference sequence). The CDR3 runs to 16 residues.

The TCR sequence derives from a woman aged 40 to 50 in good health. Some clones in this sample may be carry-over from other donors' samples. The sequenced sample was PBMCs. The chain combines TRBV19 with TRBJ2-4; D possibly corresponds to TRBD2 (6 bases). The CDR3: CASSIVGGIAKNIQYF. CDR3 DNA sequence: TGTGCCAGTAGTATAGTTGGGGGGATAGCCAAAAACATTCAGTACTTC. Full variable domain (rest looked up from reference TRBV19 and TRBJ2-4): DGGITQSPKYLFRKEGQNVTLSCEQNLNHDAMYWYRQDPGQGLRLIYYSQIVNDFQKGDIAEGYSVSREKKESFPLTVTSAQKNPTAFYLCASSIVGGIAKNIQYFGAGTRLSVL.